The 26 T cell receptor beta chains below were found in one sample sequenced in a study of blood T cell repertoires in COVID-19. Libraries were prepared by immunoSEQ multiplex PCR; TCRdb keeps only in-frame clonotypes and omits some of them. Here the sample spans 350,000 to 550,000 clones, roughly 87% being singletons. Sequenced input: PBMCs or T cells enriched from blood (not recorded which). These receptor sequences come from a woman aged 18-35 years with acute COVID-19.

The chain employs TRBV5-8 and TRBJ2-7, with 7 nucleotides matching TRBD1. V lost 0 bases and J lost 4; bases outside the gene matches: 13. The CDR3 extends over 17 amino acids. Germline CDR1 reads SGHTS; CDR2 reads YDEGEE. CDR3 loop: CASSLALTGQNRYEQYF. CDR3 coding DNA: TGTGCCAGCAGCTTGGCCCTGACAGGGCAGAACCGGTACGAGCAGTACTTC.

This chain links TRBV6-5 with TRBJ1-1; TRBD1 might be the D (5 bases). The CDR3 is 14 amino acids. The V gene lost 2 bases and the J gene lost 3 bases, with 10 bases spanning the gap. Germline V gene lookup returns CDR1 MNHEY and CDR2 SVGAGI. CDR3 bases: TGTGCCAGCAGTTACAGGGGATTTGACACTGAAGCTTTCTTT. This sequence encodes CASSYRGFDTEAFF.

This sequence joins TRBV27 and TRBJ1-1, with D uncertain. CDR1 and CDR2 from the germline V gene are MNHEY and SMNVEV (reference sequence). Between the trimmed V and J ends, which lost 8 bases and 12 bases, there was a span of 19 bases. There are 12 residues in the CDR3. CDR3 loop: CASHGPAHRPFF. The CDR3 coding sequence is TGTGCCAGCCATGGGCCGGCACACCGTCCTTTCTTT.

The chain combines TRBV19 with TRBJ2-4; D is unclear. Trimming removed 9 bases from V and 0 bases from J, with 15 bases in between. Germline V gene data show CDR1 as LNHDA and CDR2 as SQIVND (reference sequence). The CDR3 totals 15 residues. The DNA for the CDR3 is TGTGCCAGCCCCCCTAGGCAGTCAGCCAAAAACATTCAGTACTTC. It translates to CASPPRQSAKNIQYF.

The CDR3 coding sequence is TGTGCCAGCAGCACCTCCGGGACTAGCGTAGTCTACGAGCAGTACTTC. Translating gives CASSTSGTSVVYEQYF. V gene TRBV9 combines with J gene TRBJ2-7; 10 bases match TRBD2. J lost 3 bases, V lost 4 bases, and 10 bases had no gene match. The CDR3 sequence is 16 residues long. Germline V gene sequence: CDR1 SGDLS, CDR2 YYNGEE.

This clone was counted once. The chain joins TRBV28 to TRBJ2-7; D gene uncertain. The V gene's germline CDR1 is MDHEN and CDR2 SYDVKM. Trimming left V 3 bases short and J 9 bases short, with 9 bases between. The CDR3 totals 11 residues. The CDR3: CASSFLAMQYF. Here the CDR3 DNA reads TGTGCCAGCAGTTTCTTAGCTATGCAGTACTTC.

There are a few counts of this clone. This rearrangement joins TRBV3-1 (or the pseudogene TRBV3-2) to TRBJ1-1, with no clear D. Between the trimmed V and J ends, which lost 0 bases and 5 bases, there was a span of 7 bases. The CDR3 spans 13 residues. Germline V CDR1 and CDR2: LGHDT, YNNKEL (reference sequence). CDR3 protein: CASSQDRRTEAFF. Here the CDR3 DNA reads TGTGCCAGCAGCCAAGACAGGAGGACTGAAGCTTTCTTT.

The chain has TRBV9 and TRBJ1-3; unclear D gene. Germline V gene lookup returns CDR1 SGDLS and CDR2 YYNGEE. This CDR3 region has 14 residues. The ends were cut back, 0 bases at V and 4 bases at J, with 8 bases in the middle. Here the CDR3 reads CASSVVGKGNTIYF. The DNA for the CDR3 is TGTGCCAGCAGCGTAGTTGGCAAAGGAAACACCATATATTTT.

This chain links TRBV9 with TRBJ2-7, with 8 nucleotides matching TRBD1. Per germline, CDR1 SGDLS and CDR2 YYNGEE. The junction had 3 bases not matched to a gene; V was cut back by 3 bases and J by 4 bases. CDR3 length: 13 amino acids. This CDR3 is CASSGDRGYEQYF. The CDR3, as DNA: TGTGCCAGCAGCGGAGACAGGGGATACGAGCAGTACTTC.

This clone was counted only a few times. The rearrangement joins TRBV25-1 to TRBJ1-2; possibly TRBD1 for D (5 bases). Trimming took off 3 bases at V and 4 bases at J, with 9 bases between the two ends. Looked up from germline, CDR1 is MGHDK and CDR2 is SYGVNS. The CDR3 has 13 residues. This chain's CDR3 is CASSDPTVYGYTF. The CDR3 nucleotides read TGTGCCAGCAGTGACCCGACAGTCTATGGCTACACCTTC.

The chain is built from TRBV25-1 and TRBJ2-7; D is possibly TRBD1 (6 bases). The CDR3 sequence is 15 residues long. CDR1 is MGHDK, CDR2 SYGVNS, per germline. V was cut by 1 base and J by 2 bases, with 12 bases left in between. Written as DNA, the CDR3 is TGTGCCAGCAGTGAATTGGGGGCCACTACCTACGAGCAGTACTTC. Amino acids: CASSELGATTYEQYF.

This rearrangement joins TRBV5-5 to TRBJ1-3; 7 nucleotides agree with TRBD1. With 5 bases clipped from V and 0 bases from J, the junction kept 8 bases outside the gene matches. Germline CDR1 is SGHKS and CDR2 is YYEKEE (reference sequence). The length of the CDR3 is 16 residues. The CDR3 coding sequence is TGTGCCAGCAGTCCCGGGACAGTACTCTCTGGAAACACCATATATTTT. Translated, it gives CASSPGTVLSGNTIYF.

CDR3 residues: CASSLISEVNEKLFF. CDR3 DNA: TGTGCCAGCAGCTTAATCTCAGAAGTTAATGAAAAACTGTTTTTT. The chain employs TRBV7-8 and TRBJ1-4; the D is unclear. V was pared by 2 bases and J by 4 bases, with 11 bases between. Germline CDR1 reads SGHVS; CDR2 reads FQNEAQ. CDR3 length: 15 amino acids.

The CDR3 loop reads CASRGFSYEQYF. As DNA, the CDR3 is TGTGCCAGCCGGGGGTTCTCCTACGAGCAGTACTTC. The chain has TRBV12-3 or TRBV12-4 and TRBJ2-7, with TRBD2 as a possible D gene (6 bases). The CDR3 consists of 12 residues. Trimming cost V 8 bases and J 0 bases, with 8 bases left between them.

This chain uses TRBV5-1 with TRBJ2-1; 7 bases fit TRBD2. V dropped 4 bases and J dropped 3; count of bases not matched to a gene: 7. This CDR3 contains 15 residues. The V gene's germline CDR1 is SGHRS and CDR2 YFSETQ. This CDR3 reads CASSGSGDLYNEQFF. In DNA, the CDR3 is TGCGCCAGCAGCGGGAGCGGGGACCTCTACAATGAGCAGTTCTTC.

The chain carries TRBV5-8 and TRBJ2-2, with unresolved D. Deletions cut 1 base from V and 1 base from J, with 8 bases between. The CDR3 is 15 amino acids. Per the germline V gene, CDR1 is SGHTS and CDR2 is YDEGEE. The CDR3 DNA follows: TGTGCCAGCAGCTTGAACGCCGGGAACACCGGGGAGCTGTTTTTT. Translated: CASSLNAGNTGELFF.

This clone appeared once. CDR3 DNA sequence: TGTGCCAGCAGCCAGAGGGGAGGGAACACTGAAGCTTTCTTT. Translated, it gives CASSQRGGNTEAFF. This chain uses TRBV3-1 (or the pseudogene TRBV3-2) with TRBJ1-1, with a tentative D call TRBD1 (5 bases). Germline V lookup: CDR1 LGHDT, CDR2 YNNKEL (reference sequence). The CDR3 sequence is 14 residues long. V dropped 3 bases and J dropped 1 base, with 9 bases sitting between them.

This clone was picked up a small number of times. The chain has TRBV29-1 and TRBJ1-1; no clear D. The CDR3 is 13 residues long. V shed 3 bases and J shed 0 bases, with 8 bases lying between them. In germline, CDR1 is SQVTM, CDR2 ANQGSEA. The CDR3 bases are TGCAGCGTTGATCAGGTGATGAACACTGAAGCTTTCTTT. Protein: CSVDQVMNTEAFF.

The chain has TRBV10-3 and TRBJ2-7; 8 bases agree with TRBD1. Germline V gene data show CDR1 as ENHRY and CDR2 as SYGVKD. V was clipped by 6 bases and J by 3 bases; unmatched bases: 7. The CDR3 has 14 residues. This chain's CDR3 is CAIRNSGGSYEQYF. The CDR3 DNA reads TGTGCCATCAGGAACTCAGGGGGCAGCTACGAGCAGTACTTC.

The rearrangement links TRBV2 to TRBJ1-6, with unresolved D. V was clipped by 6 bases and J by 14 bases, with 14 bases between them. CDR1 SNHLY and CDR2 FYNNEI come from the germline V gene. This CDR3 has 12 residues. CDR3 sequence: CASSPSVLALHF. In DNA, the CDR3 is TGTGCCAGCAGCCCCAGCGTTTTGGCCCTCCACTTT.

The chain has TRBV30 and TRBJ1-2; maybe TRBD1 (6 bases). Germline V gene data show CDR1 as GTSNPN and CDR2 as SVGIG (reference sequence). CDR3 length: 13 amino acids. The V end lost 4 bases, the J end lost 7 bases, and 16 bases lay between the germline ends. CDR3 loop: CAWTRHRDGGYTF. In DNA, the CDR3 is TGTGCCTGGACCCGTCACAGGGACGGTGGCTACACCTTC.

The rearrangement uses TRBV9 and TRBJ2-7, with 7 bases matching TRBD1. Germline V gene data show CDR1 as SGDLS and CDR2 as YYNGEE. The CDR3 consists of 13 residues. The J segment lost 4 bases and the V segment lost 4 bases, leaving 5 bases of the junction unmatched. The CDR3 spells CASSPGTVYEQYF. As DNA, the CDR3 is TGTGCCAGCAGCCCAGGGACAGTGTACGAGCAGTACTTC.

CDR3 sequence: CASSRKTDPRQYF. The CDR3 region has the DNA TGTGCCAGCAGCAGAAAGACAGACCCCCGGCAGTACTTC. The rearrangement joins TRBV5-4 to TRBJ2-7; perhaps TRBD1 as D (5 bases). The CDR3 has 13 residues. Trimming removed 4 bases at V and 9 bases at J, with 17 bases between. Looked up from germline, CDR1 is SGHNT and CDR2 is YYREEE (reference sequence). Supplemented by reference TRBV5-4 and TRBJ2-7, the full variable domain reads ETGVTQSPTHLIKTRGQQVTLRCSSQSGHNTVSWYQQALGQGPQFIFQYYREEENGRGNFPPRFSGLQFPNYSSELNVNALELDDSALYLCASSRKTDPRQYFGPGTRLTVT.

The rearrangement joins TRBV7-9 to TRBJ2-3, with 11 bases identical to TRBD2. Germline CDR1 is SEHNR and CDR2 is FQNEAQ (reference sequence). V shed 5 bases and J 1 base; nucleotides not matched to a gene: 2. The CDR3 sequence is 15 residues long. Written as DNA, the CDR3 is TGTGCCAGCAGCCTGGGACTAGCGGGCACAGATACGCAGTATTTT. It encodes CASSLGLAGTDTQYF. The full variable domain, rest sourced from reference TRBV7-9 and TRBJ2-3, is DTGVSQNPRHKITKRGQNVTFRCDPISEHNRLYWYRQTLGQGPEFLTYFQNEAQLEKSRLLSDRFSAERPKGSFSTLEIQRTEQGDSAMYLCASSLGLAGTDTQYFGPGTRLTVL.

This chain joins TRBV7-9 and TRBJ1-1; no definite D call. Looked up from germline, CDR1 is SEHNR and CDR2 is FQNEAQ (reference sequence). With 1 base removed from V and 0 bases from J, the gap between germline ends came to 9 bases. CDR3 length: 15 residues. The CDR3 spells CASSLVRYMNTEAFF. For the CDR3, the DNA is TGTGCCAGCAGCTTAGTTCGGTATATGAACACTGAAGCTTTCTTT. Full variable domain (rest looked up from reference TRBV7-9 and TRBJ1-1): DTGVSQNPRHKITKRGQNVTFRCDPISEHNRLYWYRQTLGQGPEFLTYFQNEAQLEKSRLLSDRFSAERPKGSFSTLEIQRTEQGDSAMYLCASSLVRYMNTEAFFGQGTRLTVV.

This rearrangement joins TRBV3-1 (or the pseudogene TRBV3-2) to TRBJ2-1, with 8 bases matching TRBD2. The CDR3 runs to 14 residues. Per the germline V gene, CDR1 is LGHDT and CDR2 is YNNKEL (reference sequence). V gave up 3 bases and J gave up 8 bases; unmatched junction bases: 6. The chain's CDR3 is CASSHPGRVDEQFF. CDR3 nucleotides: TGTGCCAGCAGCCATCCCGGGAGGGTCGATGAGCAGTTCTTC.